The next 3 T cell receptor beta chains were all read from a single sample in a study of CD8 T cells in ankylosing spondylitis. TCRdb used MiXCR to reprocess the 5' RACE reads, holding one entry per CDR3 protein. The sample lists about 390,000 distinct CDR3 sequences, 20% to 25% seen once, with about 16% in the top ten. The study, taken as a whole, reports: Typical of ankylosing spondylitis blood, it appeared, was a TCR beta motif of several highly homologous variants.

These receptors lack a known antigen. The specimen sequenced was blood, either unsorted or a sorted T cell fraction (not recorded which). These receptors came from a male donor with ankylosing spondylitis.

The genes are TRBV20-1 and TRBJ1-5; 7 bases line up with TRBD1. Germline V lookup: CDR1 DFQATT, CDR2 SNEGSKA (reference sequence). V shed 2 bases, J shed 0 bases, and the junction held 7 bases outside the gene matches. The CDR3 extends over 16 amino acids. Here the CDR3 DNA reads TGCAGTGCTAGAAGAACAGGGGTTAATAGCAATCAGCCCCAGCATTTT. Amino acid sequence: CSARRTGVNSNQPQHF.

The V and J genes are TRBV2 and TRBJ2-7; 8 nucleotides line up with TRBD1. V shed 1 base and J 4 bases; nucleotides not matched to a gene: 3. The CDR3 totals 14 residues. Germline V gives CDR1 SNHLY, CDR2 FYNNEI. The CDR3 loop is CASSEGGTGYEQYF. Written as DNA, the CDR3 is TGTGCCAGCAGTGAAGGCGGGACAGGTTACGAGCAGTACTTC.

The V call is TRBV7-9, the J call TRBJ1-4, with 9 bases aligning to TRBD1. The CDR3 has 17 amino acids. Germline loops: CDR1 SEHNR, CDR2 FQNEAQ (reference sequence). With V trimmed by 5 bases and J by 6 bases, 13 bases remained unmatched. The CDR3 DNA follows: TGTGCCAGCAGCATGAGGACAGGGGTGGTTGGTGATGAAAAACTGTTTTTT. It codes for CASSMRTGVVGDEKLFF.